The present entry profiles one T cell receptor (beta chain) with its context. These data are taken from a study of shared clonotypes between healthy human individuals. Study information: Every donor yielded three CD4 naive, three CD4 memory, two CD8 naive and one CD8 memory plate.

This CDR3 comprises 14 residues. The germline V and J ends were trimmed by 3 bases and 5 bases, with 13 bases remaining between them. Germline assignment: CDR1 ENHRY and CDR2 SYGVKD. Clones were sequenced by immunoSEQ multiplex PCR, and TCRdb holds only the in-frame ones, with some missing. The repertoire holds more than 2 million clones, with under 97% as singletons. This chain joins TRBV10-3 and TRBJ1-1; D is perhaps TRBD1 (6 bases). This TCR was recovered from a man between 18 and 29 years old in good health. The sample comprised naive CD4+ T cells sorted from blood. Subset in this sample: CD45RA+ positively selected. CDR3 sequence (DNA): TGTGCCATCAGTGAAGGACGGGGGCGGACTGAAGCTTTCTTT. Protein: CAISEGRGRTEAFF.